Reported below is one T cell receptor beta chain. Its antigen is undetermined. The protocol was immunoSEQ multiplex PCR, while the TCRdb copy is restricted to in-frame clones and leaves out a portion. The sample has about 58,000 clones, roughly 70% seen once. The length of the CDR3 is 13 residues. The germline gives CDR1 GTSNPN, CDR2 SVGIG (reference sequence). V was shortened by 1 base and J by 1 base, with 7 bases between the two germline ends. This specimen comes from a study of cytotoxic CD8 clonotypes in ibrutinib-treated CLL. Overall study findings and caveats: Public clonotypes, an uncommon group, contracted or remained stable on treatment.

Extraction of around 2 micrograms of genomic DNA from cryopreserved PBMCs supplied material for TCR beta libraries. This clonotype was obtained from a human donor with chronic lymphocytic leukemia. The sequencing used PBMCs, collected after 12 months of ibrutinib treatment. The chain links TRBV30 to TRBJ2-5, with a possible D match to TRBD2 (5 bases). This CDR3 is CAWSDGGQETQYF. The CDR3 nucleotides are TGTGCCTGGAGTGATGGAGGCCAAGAGACCCAGTACTTC.